This TCR beta chain derives from a study of T cells in Graves' hyperthyroidism and ophthalmopathy. This clonotype was counted many times. Germline CDR1 reads MNHNY; CDR2 reads SVGAGI (reference sequence). The V gene end was trimmed by 0 bases and the J gene end by 4 bases; junction bases not matched to a gene: 5. CDR3 size: 15 residues. TCR beta CDR3 sequences were amplified from RNA transcripts. A first-round RT-PCR of the TCR CDR3 used the HTBI primer set. Each CDR3 protein gets one entry after TCRdb re-called the multiplex PCR reads with MiXCR. Among 460,000 or so distinct CDR3 sequences listed, approximately 15% were seen once.

The sequence derives from a woman between 18 and 29 years old with Graves' hyperthyroidism. This chain connects TRBV6-6 to TRBJ1-2; 7 positions match TRBD1. The specimen sequenced was blood. DNA for the CDR3: TGTGCCAGCAGTTACTCCGACAGGGAGAGCTATGGCTACACCTTC. Translated, it gives CASSYSDRESYGYTF.